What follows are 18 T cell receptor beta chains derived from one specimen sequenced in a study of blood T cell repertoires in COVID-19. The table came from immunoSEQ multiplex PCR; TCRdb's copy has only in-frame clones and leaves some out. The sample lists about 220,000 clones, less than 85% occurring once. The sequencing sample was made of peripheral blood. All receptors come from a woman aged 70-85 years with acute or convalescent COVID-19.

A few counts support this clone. The CDR3 region has the DNA TGTGCCAGCAGATCTACCACTAGCGGGCCCTACGAGCAGTACTTC. It specifies CASRSTTSGPYEQYF. This chain links TRBV7-8 with TRBJ2-7, with TRBD2 matching 9 bases. Per the germline V gene, CDR1 is SGHVS and CDR2 is FQNEAQ. The CDR3 totals 15 residues. The trim removed 6 bases at V and 2 bases at J, leaving 8 bases unmatched.

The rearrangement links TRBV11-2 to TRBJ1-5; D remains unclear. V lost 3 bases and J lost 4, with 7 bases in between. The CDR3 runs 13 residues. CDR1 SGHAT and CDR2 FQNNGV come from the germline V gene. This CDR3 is CASSFGGNQPQHF. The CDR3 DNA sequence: TGTGCCAGCAGCTTTGGAGGGAATCAGCCCCAGCATTTT.

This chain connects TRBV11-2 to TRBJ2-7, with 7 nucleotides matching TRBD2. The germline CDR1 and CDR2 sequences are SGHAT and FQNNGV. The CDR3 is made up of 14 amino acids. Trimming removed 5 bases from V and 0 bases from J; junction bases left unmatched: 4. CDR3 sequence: CASSPGGTSYEQYF. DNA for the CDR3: TGTGCCAGCAGCCCCGGGGGGACCTCCTACGAGCAGTACTTC. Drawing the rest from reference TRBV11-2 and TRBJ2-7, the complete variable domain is EAGVAQSPRYKIIEKRQSVAFWCNPISGHATLYWYQQILGQGPKLLIQFQNNGVVDDSQLPKDRFSAERLKGVDSTLKIQPAKLEDSAVYLCASSPGGTSYEQYFGPGTRLTVT.

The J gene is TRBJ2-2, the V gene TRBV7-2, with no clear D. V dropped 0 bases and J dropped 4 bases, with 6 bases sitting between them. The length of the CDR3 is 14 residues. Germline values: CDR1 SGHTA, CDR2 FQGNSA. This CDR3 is CASSLALSTGELFF. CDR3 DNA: TGTGCCAGCAGCTTAGCTCTGAGCACCGGGGAGCTGTTTTTT.

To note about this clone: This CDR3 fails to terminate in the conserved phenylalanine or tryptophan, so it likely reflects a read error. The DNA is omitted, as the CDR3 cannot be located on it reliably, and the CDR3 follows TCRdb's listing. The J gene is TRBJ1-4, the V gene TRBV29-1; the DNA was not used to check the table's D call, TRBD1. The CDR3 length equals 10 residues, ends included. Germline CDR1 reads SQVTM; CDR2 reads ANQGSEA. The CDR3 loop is CSLADSPKLD.

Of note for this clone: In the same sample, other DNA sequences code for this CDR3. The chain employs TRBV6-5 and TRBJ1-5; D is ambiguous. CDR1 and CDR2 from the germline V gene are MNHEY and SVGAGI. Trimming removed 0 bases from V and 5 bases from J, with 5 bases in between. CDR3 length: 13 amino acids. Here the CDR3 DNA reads TGTGCCAGCAGTTACTCGAGAGATCAGCCCCAGCATTTT. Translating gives CASSYSRDQPQHF.

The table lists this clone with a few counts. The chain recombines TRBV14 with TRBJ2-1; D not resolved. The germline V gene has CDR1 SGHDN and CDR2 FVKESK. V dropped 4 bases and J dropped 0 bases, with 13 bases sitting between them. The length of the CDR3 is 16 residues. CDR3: CASSRLVSSSYNEQFF. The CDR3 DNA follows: TGTGCCAGCAGCCGTCTCGTGTCGAGCTCCTACAATGAGCAGTTCTTC.

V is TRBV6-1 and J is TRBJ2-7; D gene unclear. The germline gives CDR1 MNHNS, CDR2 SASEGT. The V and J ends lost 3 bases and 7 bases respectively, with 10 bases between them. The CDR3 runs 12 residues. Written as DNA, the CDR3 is TGTGCCAGCAGTGATCTTGACTGGGAGCAGTACTTC. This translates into CASSDLDWEQYF.

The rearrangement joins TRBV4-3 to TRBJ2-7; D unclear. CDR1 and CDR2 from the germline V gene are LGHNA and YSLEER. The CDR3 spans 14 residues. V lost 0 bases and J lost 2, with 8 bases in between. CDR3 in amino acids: CASSQELTAYEQYF. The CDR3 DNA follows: TGCGCCAGCAGCCAAGAATTGACTGCCTACGAGCAGTACTTC.

The CDR3 DNA follows: TGTGCCAGCAGCGTAGTCCCAGGGGGAGAGACCCAGTACTTC. The encoded protein is CASSVVPGGETQYF. The chain joins TRBV9 to TRBJ2-5, with 7 nucleotides matching TRBD1. Looked up from germline, CDR1 is SGDLS and CDR2 is YYNGEE. This CDR3 comprises 14 residues. V lost 0 bases to trimming and J lost 4 bases; unmatched junction nucleotides: 3.

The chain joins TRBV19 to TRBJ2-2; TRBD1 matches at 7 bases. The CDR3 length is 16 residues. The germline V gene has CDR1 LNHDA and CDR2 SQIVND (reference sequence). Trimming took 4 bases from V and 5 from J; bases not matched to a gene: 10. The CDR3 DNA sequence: TGTGCCAGTAGTACGAATCCAGGGGGATTTACCGGGGAGCTGTTTTTT. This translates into CASSTNPGGFTGELFF.

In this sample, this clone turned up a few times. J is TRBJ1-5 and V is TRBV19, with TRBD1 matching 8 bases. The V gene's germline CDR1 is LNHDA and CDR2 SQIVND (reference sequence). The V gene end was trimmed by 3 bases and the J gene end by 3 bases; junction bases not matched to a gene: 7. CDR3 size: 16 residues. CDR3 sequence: CASSMGAGGYNQPQHF. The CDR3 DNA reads TGTGCCAGTAGTATGGGGGCAGGGGGCTACAATCAGCCCCAGCATTTT. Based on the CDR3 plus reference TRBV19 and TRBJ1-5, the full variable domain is DGGITQSPKYLFRKEGQNVTLSCEQNLNHDAMYWYRQDPGQGLRLIYYSQIVNDFQKGDIAEGYSVSREKKESFPLTVTSAQKNPTAFYLCASSMGAGGYNQPQHFGDGTRLSIL.

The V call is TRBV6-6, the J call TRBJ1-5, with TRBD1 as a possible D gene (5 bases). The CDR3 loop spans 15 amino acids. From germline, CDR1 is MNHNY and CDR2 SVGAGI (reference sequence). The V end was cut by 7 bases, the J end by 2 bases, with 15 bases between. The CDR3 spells CASTPDLTGNQPQHF. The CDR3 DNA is TGTGCCAGCACCCCGGACCTGACAGGCAATCAGCCCCAGCATTTT.

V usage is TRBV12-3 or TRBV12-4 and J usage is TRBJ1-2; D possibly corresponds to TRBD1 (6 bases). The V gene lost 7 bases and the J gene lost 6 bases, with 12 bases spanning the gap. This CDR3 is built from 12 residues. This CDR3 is CASKQGRDGYTF. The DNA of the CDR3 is TGTGCCAGCAAACAGGGACGAGATGGCTACACCTTC.

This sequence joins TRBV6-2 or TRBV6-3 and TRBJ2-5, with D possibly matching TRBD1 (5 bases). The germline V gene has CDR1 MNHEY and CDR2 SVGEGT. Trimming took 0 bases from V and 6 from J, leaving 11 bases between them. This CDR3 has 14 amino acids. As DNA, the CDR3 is TGTGCCAGCAGTTACTCGACCAGGGTACAGACCCAGTACTTC. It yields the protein CASSYSTRVQTQYF.

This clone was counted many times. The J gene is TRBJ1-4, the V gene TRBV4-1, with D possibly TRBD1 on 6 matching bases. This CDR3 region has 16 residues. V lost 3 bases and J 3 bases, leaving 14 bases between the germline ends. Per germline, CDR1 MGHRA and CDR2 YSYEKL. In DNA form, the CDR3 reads TGCGCCAGCAGCCAGCCCGAACAGGGAGCTAATGAAAAACTGTTTTTT. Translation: CASSQPEQGANEKLFF.

In nucleotides, the CDR3 is TGTGCCAGCAGCCCACAGATGAATGAGCAGTTCTTC. This encodes CASSPQMNEQFF. V and J are TRBV14 and TRBJ2-1; D remains ambiguous. The germline V gene encodes CDR1 SGHDN and CDR2 FVKESK. The ends were cut back, 4 bases at V and 7 bases at J, with 8 bases in the middle. The CDR3 covers 12 residues.

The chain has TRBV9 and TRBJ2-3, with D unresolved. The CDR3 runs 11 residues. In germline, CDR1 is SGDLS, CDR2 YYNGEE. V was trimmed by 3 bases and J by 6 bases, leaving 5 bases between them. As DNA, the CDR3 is TGTGCCAGCAGCGCGGAGGATACGCAGTATTTT. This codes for CASSAEDTQYF. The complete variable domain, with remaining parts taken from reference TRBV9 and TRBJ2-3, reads DSGVTQTPKHLITATGQRVTLRCSPRSGDLSVYWYQQSLDQGLQFLIQYYNGEERAKGNILERFSAQQFPDLHSELNLSSLELGDSALYFCASSAEDTQYFGPGTRLTVL.